This TCR beta chain was captured by sequencing in a study of T cell responses to AZD1222 COVID-19 vaccine. On this clone itself: Its antigen is not known.

With 5 bases removed from V and 0 bases from J, the gap between germline ends came to 11 bases. The V gene's germline CDR1 is SQVTM and CDR2 ANQGSEA. This CDR3 contains 13 residues. The study, taken as a whole, reports: After two AZD1222 doses, spike-specific TCR breadth and depth rose versus day 0.

The data were produced by immunoSEQ multiplex PCR, yet TCRdb's version contains in-frame clones alone and is incomplete. The sample lists around 190,000 clones, around 90% occurring once. This sequence joins TRBV29-1 and TRBJ2-7; D remains ambiguous. This sequence was found in an adult who received the AZD1222 COVID-19 vaccine. The sequences come from peripheral blood, collected 28 days after the second AZD1222 dose. The CDR3 DNA reads as TGCAGCGTTTCAAGGACGGGCTCCTACGAGCAGTACTTC. This codes for CSVSRTGSYEQYF.